This T cell receptor (beta chain) appears in the sequencing data of a study of T cells in localized non-small cell lung cancer (TCRdb year 2020). In terms of the full investigation: The study examined T cell repertoires in a few hundred patients with early-stage NSCLC and compared tumors with uninvolved tumor-adjacent lungs. The cohort comprised roughly 240 treatment-naïve NSCLC patients with resected, localized lung tumors. NSCLC patients had a mean age of approximately 70 years, and around 130 were male and about a hundred female. General study outcomes and caveats: Uninvolved tumor-adjacent lung showed the highest T cell clonality, higher than tumor, which suggests more focused antigenic responses in the adjacent lung. Because the study design was exploratory, TCR variables were selected using unadjusted p-values without false-discovery rate correction. Higher T cell density in blood was associated with longer overall survival, whereas higher clonality in adjacent lung was associated with shorter survival. Of the top 100 tumor clones, a median of roughly 60 were detected in paired uninvolved adjacent lung; roughly 29 were also among that lung's top 100. Because multi-region tumor sequencing was not performed, intratumor heterogeneity could not be ruled out.

Comment on this clone: The antigen this receptor binds is unknown. Nothing much larger sits one base from this clone, and base qualities are not available.

At diagnosis, peripheral blood, uninvolved tumor-adjacent lung and tumor were collected and were preserved as a mix of fresh-frozen and FFPE material. For TCR repertoire profiling, the blood samples were analyzed as peripheral blood mononuclear cells. The immunoSEQ Assay was used to sequence TCR beta CDR3 regions from DNA. The authors' analysis ran thus. T cell density was computed as TCR beta template counts normalized to usable DNA estimated by amplifying housekeeping genes. Using the preseqR package, richness was estimated by extrapolating to 120,000 templates for tissue samples and 400,000 templates for PBMC samples. Clonality was defined by subtracting Pielou's evenness from one. Differential abundance testing on productive amino-acid clonotypes, with a minimum total count of 5 and an alpha of 0.1, was used to identify tissue-enriched TCRs. Repertoire overlap between compartments was quantified with the Jaccard Index and Morisita Overlap Index. GLIPH grouped TCR beta CDR3s together with public tetramer-defined viral CDR3s, and a viral motif had to include at least three viral sequences and show V-gene enrichment. Sourced from immuneACCESS, this table was stored by TCRdb with only in-frame sequences that have V and J called. A share of the clones is absent; for the studies checked, an unresolved V gene accounts for under half, and the remainder has no known explanation. Clonal size and the V and J genes are those of that table, whereas D and trimming came from the DNA. Recorded for this sample are fewer than 8,000 clones; over 85% of them occurred a single time. The ten top clones hold approximately 2.9% of the sample.

This specimen consisted of peripheral blood, obtained before any cancer treatment. The clonotype was recovered from a woman aged 35 to 69 with stage I lung adenocarcinoma.

The CDR3 in this case is CASSRWTGANTGELFF. The nucleotide sequence reads TGTGCCAGTAGCCGTTGGACAGGAGCGAACACCGGGGAGCTGTTTTTT. This chain joins TRBV19 to TRBJ2-2, with TRBD1 identical over 7 junction bases. There are 16 amino acids in the CDR3, from cysteine to phenylalanine inclusive. Kept here is only the CDR3 DNA, which spans 48 bases and is read in frame from base 1. The CDR1 and CDR2 encoded by the germline V gene (reference sequence) are LNHDA and SQIVND. Trimming takes 6 bases off V and 0 bases off J; junction bases not matched to a gene: 7.